This paragraph reports one T cell receptor beta chain. Its antigen is not identified. The CDR3 is made up of 14 amino acids. CDR1 is LNHDA and CDR2 is SQIVND in the germline V gene (reference sequence). V was pared by 0 bases and J by 5 bases, with 10 bases between. The record originates from a study of T cells after yellow fever vaccination. Study-level results: Sorted repertoires could include abundant contaminating clonotypes from bulk cells. Across the CD4 and CD8 compartments, a small share of clonotypes was present in both. Post-booster samples contained most primary-vaccination clones (approximately 95% CD4, almost 90% CD8).

They built TCR cDNA with 5'RACE template switching, a step that put in a universal primer site and UMIs. Via MiXCR, TCRdb re-called the 5' RACE reads, giving one row per CDR3 protein. The data contain approximately 120,000 distinct CDR3 sequences, 7.5% to 10% of them singletons. V usage is TRBV19 and J usage is TRBJ1-2; D is unresolved. The starting material was CD8+ T cells sorted from PBMCs, obtained on the day of the yellow fever booster vaccination. The source is a man aged 18 to 29 who received the YFV17D yellow fever vaccine. The CDR3 protein is CASSIDGGGYGYTF. CDR3 nucleotide sequence: TGTGCCAGTAGTATAGATGGTGGAGGATATGGCTACACCTTC.